A selection of T cell receptor beta chains follows, all from one sample in a study of blood T cell repertoires in COVID-19. Sequenced by immunoSEQ multiplex PCR; TCRdb stores in-frame clones only, minus some. The table includes about 250,000 clones, around four fifths detected once. The sequencing sample was made of peripheral blood. Receptors originate from a woman aged 55-70 years with active or convalescent COVID-19. Each CDR3 is given without its conserved first and last residue.

>TRBV5-8
ASSFRGGATGNTIY
>TRBV6-2/TRBV6-3
ASSSRLAGVYNEQF
>TRBV27
ASSPSGIFWRDTQY
>TRBV19
ASSRASNTGELF
>TRBV29-1
SVGQGPGAF
>TRBV27
ASSSGGGSNIVGSPLH
>TRBV27
ASSRGLEAF
>TRBV19
ASSMGTVNEKLF
>TRBV27
ASSLTGTNEKLF
>TRBV5-1
ASSPQGNTDTQY
>TRBV7-9
ASSPRGASLGEQY
>TRBV6-5
ASSAGGLQETQY
>TRBV28
ASSPPDRVGGYT
>TRBV30
AWSLGSVNNEQF
>TRBV12-2
ASRLVGRTRGTDTQY
>TRBV4-2
ASSQGVHRGAGNTIY
>TRBV29-1
SARTGGLNQPQH
>TRBV11-1
ASSPRLAGYNEQF
>TRBV28
ASTRISGGGYGYT
>TRBV7-3
ASSSTPLKSSNQPQH
>TRBV6-5
ASSIDRLDIEAF
>TRBV7-2
ASSLRDSREKLF
>TRBV9
ASSGGLANEQF
>TRBV28
ASHNAGSPNYGYT
>TRBV25-1
ASSVGAGAGELF
>TRBV11-2
ASSQAGGEEKLF
>TRBV2
ASSREALREQF
>TRBV29-1
SVGGTGTNEKLF
>TRBV2
ASRRAGANVLT
>TRBV29-1
SVGEEVDYGYT
>TRBV7-2
ASSFRVWGPTDTQY
>TRBV11-1
ASSLLRAHNEQF
>TRBV29-1
SVERTAGHLMNTEAF
>TRBV9
ASTPDGGRTYNEQF
>TRBV5-6
ASSFGQGAANAEAF
>TRBV24-1
ATSDRTGTEDYGYT